Below, one T cell receptor beta chain is given with its context. The target antigen is unknown. Other DNA sequences of this sample code for an identical CDR3. The PCR contained 60 Vbeta and 13 Jbeta primers. Method: immunoSEQ multiplex PCR; TCRdb's copy keeps in-frame clones and lacks some. The sample shows 150,000 to 200,000 clones, around 70% of them seen only once. This sample stems from a study of cytomegalovirus exposure and HLA in healthy donors. V shed 5 bases and J shed 3 bases, with 11 bases lying between them. Germline V lookup: CDR1 MNHEY, CDR2 SMNVEV (reference sequence). The CDR3 runs to 14 residues. Findings and caveats of the study: Rarity characterized most TCR sequences, yet some public TCRs appeared in many donors.

This TCR was sampled from a man between 18 and 35 years old in good health and CMV-seropositive. This chain links TRBV27 with TRBJ2-1; D remains ambiguous. The sequenced sample was PBMCs. CDR3 sequence reads: CASSPLASYNEQFF. The CDR3 DNA follows: TGTGCCAGCAGTCCCCTGGCCAGCTACAATGAGCAGTTCTTC.